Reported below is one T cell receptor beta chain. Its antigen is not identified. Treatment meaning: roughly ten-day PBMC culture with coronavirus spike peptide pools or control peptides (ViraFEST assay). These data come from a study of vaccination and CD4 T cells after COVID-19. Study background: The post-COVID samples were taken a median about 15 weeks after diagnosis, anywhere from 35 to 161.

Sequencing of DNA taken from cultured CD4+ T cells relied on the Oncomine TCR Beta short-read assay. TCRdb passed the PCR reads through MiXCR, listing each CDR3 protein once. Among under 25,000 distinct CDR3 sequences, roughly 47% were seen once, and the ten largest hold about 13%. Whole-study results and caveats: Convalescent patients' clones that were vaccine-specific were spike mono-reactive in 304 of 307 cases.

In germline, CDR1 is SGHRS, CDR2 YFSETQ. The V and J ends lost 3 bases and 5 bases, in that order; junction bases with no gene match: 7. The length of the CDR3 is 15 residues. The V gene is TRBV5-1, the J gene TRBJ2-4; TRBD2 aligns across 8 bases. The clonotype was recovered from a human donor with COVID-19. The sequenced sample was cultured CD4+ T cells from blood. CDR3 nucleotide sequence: TGCGCCAGCAGCTATATAGCGGGGCATGAAAACATTCAGTACTTC. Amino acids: CASSYIAGHENIQYF. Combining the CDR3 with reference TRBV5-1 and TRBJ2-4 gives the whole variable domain KAGVTQTPRYLIKTRGQQVTLSCSPISGHRSVSWYQQTPGQGLQFLFEYFSETQRNKGNFPGRFSGRQFSNSRSEMNVSTLELGDSALYLCASSYIAGHENIQYFGAGTRLSVL.